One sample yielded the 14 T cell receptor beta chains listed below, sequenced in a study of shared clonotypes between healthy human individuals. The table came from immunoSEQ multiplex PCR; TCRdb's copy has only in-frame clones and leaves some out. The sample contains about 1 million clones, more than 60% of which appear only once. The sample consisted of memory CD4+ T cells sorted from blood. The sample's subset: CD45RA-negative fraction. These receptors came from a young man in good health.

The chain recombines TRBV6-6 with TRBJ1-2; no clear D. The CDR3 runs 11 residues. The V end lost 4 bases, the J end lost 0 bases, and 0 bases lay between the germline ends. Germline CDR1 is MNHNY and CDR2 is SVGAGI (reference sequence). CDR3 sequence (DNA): TGTGCCAGCAGTTCTAACTATGGCTACACCTTC. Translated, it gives CASSSNYGYTF.

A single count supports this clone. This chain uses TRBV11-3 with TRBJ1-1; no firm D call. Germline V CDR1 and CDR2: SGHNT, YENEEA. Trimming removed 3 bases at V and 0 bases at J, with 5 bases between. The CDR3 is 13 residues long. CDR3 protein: CASSFALNTEAFF. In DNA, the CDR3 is TGTGCCAGCAGCTTCGCCCTGAACACTGAAGCTTTCTTT. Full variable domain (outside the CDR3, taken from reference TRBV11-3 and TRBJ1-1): EAGVVQSPRYKIIEKKQPVAFWCNPISGHNTLYWYLQNLGQGPELLIRYENEEAVDDSQLPKDRFSAERLKGVDSTLKIQPAELGDSAVYLCASSFALNTEAFFGQGTRLTVV.

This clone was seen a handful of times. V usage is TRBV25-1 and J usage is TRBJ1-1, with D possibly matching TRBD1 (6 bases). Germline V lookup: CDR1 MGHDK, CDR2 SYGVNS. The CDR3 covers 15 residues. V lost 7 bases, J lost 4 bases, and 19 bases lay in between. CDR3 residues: CASTGTQIGVTEAFF. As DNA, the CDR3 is TGTGCCAGCACCGGGACACAAATTGGGGTCACTGAAGCTTTCTTT.

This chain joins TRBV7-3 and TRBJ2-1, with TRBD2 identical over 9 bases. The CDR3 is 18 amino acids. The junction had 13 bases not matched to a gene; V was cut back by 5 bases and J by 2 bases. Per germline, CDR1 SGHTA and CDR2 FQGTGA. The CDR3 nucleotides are TGTGCCAGCAGCCAACCGTCGGGTAGCGGGGGAACCTACAATGAGCAGTTCTTC. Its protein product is CASSQPSGSGGTYNEQFF.

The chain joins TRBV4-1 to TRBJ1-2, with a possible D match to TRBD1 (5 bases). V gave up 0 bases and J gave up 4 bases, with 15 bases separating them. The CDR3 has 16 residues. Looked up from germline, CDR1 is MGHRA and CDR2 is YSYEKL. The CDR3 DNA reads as TGCGCCAGCAGCCAAGAGTGGGGGAAGGTGGCCTATGGCTACACCTTC. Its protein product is CASSQEWGKVAYGYTF.

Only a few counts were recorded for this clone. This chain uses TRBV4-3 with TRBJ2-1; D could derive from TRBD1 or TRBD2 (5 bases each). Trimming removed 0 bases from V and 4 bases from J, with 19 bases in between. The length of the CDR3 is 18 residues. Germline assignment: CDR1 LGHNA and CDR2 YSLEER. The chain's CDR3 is CASSQETGWGRIYNEQFF. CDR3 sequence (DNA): TGCGCCAGCAGCCAAGAAACAGGTTGGGGACGCATTTACAATGAGCAGTTCTTC.

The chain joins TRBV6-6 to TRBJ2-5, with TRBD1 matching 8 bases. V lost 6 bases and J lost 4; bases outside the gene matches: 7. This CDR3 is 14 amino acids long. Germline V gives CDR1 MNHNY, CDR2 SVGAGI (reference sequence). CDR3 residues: CASSPQGGGETQYF. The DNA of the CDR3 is TGTGCCAGCAGCCCACAGGGGGGTGGAGAGACCCAGTACTTC.

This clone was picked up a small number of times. In DNA, the CDR3 is TGTGCCAGCAACCCGGGGGGATGGAGTACTGAAGCTTTCTTT. Residues: CASNPGGWSTEAFF. The V call is TRBV7-9, the J call TRBJ1-1; D perhaps matches TRBD1 (5 bases). CDR1 and CDR2 (germline): SEHNR, FQNEAQ (reference sequence). V lost 7 bases and J lost 5, with 17 bases in between. The CDR3 consists of 14 residues.

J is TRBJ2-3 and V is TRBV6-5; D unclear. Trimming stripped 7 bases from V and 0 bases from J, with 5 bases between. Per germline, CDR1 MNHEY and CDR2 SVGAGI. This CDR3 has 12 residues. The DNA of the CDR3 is TGTGCCAGCAAAGGGAGCACAGATACGCAGTATTTT. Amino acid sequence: CASKGSTDTQYF.

CDR3 DNA sequence: TGTGCCTGCCCACGGGGGACACTTTCTGGGGCCAACGTCCTGACTTTC. Translating it yields CACPRGTLSGANVLTF. The chain is built from TRBV30 and TRBJ2-6, with D possibly called TRBD1 or TRBD2 (6 bases each). The V end lost 6 bases, the J end lost 1 base, and 16 bases lay between the germline ends. This CDR3 is built from 16 residues. Germline V gives CDR1 GTSNPN, CDR2 SVGIG (reference sequence).

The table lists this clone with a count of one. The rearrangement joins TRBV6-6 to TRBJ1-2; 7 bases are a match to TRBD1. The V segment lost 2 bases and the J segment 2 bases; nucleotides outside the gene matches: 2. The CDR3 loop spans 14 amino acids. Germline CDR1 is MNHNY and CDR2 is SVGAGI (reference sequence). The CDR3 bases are TGTGCCAGCAGTTACGACAGGGAGAACTATGGCTACACCTTC. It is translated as CASSYDRENYGYTF.

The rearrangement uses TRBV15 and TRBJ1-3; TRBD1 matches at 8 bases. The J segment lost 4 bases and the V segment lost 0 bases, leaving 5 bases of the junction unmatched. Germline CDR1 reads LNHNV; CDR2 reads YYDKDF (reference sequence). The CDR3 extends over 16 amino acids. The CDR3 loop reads CATSREGTGGGNTIYF. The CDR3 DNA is TGTGCCACCAGCAGAGAGGGGACAGGAGGGGGAAACACCATATATTTT.

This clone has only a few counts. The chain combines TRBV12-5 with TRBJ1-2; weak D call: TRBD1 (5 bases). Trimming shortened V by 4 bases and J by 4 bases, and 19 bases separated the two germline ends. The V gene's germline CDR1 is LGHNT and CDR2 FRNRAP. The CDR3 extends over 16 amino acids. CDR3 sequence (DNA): TGTGCTAGTGGTTCCACCTCCGGGGCAGGGATCTATGGCTACACCTTC. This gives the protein CASGSTSGAGIYGYTF.

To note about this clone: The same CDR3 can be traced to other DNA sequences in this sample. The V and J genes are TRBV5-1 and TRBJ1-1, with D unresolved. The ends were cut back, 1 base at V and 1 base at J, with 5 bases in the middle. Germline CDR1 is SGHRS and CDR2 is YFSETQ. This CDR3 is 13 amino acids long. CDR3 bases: TGCGCCAGCAGCTTGAGCCAGAACACTGAAGCTTTCTTT. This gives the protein CASSLSQNTEAFF.